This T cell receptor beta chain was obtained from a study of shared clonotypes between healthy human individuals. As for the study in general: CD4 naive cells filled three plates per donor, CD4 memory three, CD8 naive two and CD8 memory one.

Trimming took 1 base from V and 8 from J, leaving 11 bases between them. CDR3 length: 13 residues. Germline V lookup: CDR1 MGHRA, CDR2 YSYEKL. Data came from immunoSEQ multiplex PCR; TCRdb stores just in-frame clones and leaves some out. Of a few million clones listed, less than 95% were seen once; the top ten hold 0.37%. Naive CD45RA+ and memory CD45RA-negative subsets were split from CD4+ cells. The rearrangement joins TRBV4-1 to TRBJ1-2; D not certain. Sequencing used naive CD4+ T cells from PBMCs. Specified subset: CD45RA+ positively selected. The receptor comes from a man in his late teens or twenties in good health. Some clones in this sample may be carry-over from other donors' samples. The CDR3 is CASSQVYPSGYTF. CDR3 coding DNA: TGCGCCAGCAGCCAAGTCTATCCCAGCGGCTACACCTTC.